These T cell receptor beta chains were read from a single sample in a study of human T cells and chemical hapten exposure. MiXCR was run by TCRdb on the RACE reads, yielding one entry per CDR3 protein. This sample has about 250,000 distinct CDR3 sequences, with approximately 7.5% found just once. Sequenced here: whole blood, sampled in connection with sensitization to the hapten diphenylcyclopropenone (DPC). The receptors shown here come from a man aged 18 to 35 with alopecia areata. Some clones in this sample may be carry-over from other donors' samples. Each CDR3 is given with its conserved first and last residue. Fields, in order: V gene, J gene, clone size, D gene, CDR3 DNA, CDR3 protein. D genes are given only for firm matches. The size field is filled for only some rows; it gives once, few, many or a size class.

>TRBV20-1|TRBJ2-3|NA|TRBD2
TGCAGTGCTCCCCCGGCACTAGCGGCTAATACGCAGTATTTT
CSAPPALAANTQYF
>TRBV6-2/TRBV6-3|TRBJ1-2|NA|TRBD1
TGTGCCAGCTGCGCCGGAGGACAGGGGAGCTATGGCTACACCTTC
CASCAGGQGSYGYTF
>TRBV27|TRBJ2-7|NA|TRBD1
TGTGCCAGCAGTCTTGGGACAGGGAAGTCCTACGAGCAGTACTTC
CASSLGTGKSYEQYF
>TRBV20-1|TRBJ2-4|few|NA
TGCAGTGCTAGGAAGGGGGGGCGAGAAAACATTCAGTACTTC
CSARKGGRENIQYF
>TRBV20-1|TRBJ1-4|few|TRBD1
TGCAGTGCTAGCCCGGGACAGGGCGGTGAAAAACTGTTTTTT
CSASPGQGGEKLFF
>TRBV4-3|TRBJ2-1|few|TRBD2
TGCGCCAGCAGCCAAGATACCCTAGCGGGGGGGCCCTCCTACAATGAGCAGTTCTTC
CASSQDTLAGGPSYNEQFF
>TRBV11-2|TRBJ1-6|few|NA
TGTGCCAGCAGGTCGACAGGAGGTGGACCCCTCCACTTT
CASRSTGGGPLHF
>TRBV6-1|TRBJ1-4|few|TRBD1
TGTGCCAGCAGTCGGGACAGAACTAATGAAAAACTGTTTTTT
CASSRDRTNEKLFF
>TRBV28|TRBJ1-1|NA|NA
TGTGCCAGCCACGAACGGACGACGAACACTGAAGCTTTCTTT
CASHERTTNTEAFF
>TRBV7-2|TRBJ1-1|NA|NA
TGTGCCAGCAGGGGTAGGGCCCGGGACGGATATATGAACACTGAAGCTTTCTTT
CASRGRARDGYMNTEAFF
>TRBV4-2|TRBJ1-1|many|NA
TGTGCCAGCAGCCGTGAACAGGGTCCCCAGAGCACTGAAGCTTTCTTT
CASSREQGPQSTEAFF
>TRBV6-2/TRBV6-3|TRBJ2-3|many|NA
TGTGCCAGCAGTCGGGACAGCACAGATACGCAGTATTTT
CASSRDSTDTQYF
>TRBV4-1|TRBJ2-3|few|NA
TGCGCCAGCAGCCAAGGGTACTCCGATAGCACAGATACGCAGTATTTT
CASSQGYSDSTDTQYF
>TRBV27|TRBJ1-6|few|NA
TGTGCCAGCAGTTTCAATCAGGGGTCACCCCTCCACTTT
CASSFNQGSPLHF
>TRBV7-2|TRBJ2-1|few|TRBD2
TGTGCCAGCAGCTTAGTAATAAGCGGGGAGATTGAGCAGTTCTTC
CASSLVISGEIEQFF
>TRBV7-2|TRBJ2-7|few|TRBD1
TGTGCCAGCAGCTTAGAGGGACAGACTTACGAGCAGTACTTC
CASSLEGQTYEQYF
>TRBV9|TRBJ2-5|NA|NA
TGTGCCAGCAGCGTAGAAGGAAGGGGGGCGTCGGAGACCCAGTACTTC
CASSVEGRGASETQYF
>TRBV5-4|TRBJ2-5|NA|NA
TGTGCCAGCAGGTTACGGGGCAGGGGTCAAGAGACCCAGTACTTC
CASRLRGRGQETQYF
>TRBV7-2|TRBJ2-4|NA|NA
TGTGCCAGCAGCCTCACTGACTCAAACATTCAGTACTTC
CASSLTDSNIQYF
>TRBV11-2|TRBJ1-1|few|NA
TGTGCCAGCAGCTTAGATCCTACCCCCGGGACACATGAAGCTTTCTTT
CASSLDPTPGTHEAFF
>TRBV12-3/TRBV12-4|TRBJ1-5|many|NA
TGTGCCAGCAGTTCAGGGAGCCAGCCCCAGCATTTT
CASSSGSQPQHF
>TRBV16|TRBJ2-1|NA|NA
TGTGCCAGCAGCCCCGGGAAGGGTCGGGGCAATGAGCAGTTCTTC
CASSPGKGRGNEQFF
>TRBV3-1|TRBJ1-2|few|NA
TGTGCCAGCAGCCAAGGGCCCAGCAACTATGGCTACACCTTC
CASSQGPSNYGYTF
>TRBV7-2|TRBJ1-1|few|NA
TGTGCCAGCAGCTTAGTATTAGTTAGGGACACTGAAGCTTTCTTT
CASSLVLVRDTEAFF
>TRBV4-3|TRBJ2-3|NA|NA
TGCGCCAGCAGCCAAGATCAGGGAAGGCAGTATTTT
CASSQDQGRQYF
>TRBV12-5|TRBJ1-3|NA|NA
TGTGCTAGTGGTTTGGACAGGGGAAACACCATATATTTT
CASGLDRGNTIYF
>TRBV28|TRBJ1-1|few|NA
TGTGCCAGCCACAATCGGTTTCGGGGACTGATACACACTGAAGCTTTCTTT
CASHNRFRGLIHTEAFF
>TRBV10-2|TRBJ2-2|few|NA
TGCGCCAGCAGTGGGGCTATCGGAGGCGGGGAGCTGTTTTTT
CASSGAIGGGELFF
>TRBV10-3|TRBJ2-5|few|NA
TGTGCCATCAGTGAACAGGCAGGCAGGGAGACCCAGTACTTC
CAISEQAGRETQYF
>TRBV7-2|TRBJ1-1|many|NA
TGTGCCAGCAGCTTATGGGGGGATGAAGCTTTCTTT
CASSLWGDEAFF
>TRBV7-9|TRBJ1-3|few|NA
TGTGCCAGCAGCCCCCCAGGGGTGGACGGAAACACCATATATTTT
CASSPPGVDGNTIYF
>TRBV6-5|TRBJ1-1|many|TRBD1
TGTGCCAGCAGTGACAGGGGCAGTGAAGCTTTCTTT
CASSDRGSEAFF
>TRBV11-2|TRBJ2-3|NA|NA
TGTGCCAGCAGCTTAGTTGTCAGCTCCACAGATACGCAGTATTTT
CASSLVVSSTDTQYF
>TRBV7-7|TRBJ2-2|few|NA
TGTGCCAGCAGCTTACTACCCACCGGGGAGCTGTTTTTT
CASSLLPTGELFF
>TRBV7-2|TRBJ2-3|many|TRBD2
TGTGCCAGCAGCTTAGCGGGACTACTCTCAGATACGCAGTATTTT
CASSLAGLLSDTQYF
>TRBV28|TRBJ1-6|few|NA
TGTGCCAGCAGTTTCGGTAGGGCTACCGATAATTCACCCCTCCACTTT
CASSFGRATDNSPLHF
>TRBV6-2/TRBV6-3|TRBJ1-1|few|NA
TGTGCCAGCAGGGACGAGGGGGGCACCTACACTGAAGCTTTCTTT
CASRDEGGTYTEAFF
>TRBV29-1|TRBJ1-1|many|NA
TGCAGCGTTGAGTCAGGGGCCACTGAAGCTTTCTTT
CSVESGATEAFF
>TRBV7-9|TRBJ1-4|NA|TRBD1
TGTGCCAGCAGCTCCGTCCGTACGACAGGGCAAACTGAAAAACTGTTTTTT
CASSSVRTTGQTEKLFF
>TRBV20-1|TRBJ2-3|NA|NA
TGCAGTGCTAGAGAAGGGGCTAAGGATACGCAGTATTTT
CSAREGAKDTQYF
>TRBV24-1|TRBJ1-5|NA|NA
TGTGCCACCAGTGATGGGGACGGTCAGCCCCAGCATTTT
CATSDGDGQPQHF
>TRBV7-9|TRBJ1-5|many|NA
TGTGCCAGCAGCCCCAAAGGAACACCAAATCAGCCCCAGCATTTT
CASSPKGTPNQPQHF
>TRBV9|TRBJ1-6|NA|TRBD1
TGTGCCAGCACCCCCAGCCCTGGGACAGGGAATAATTCACCCCTCCACTTT
CASTPSPGTGNNSPLHF
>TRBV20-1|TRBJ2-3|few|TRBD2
TGCAGTGCTAGAGTTGGCGGGGGAGGCACAGATACGCAGTATTTT
CSARVGGGGTDTQYF
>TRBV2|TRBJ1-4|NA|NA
TGTGCCAGCAGTGTACTGGCGATAAATGAAAAACTGTTTTTT
CASSVLAINEKLFF
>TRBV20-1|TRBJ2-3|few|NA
TGCAGTGCCCGGGGGCCCGGCACAGATACGCAGTATTTT
CSARGPGTDTQYF
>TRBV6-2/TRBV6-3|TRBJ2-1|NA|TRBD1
TGTGCCAGCAGTTACTCTCGGACAGGGTACAATGAGCAGTTCTTC
CASSYSRTGYNEQFF
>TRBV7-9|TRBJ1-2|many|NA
TGTGCCAGCAGCCAGCGAGCCGTAGTTTATGGCTACACCTTC
CASSQRAVVYGYTF
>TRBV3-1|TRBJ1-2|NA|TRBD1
TGTGCCAGCAGCCAAGTGCAGGGGGACTATGGCTACACCTTC
CASSQVQGDYGYTF
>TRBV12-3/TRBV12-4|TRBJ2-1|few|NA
TGTGCCAGCAAGGCGGGAACAGTCCAGGTGTACAATGAGCAGTTCTTC
CASKAGTVQVYNEQFF
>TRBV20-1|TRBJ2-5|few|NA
TGCAGTGCTAGAGATCCCGGGGTGGAGACCCAGTACTTC
CSARDPGVETQYF
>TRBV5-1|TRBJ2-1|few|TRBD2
TGCGCCAGCAGCTCCTGGGATAGCGGGGCGGGTGAGCAGTTCTTC
CASSSWDSGAGEQFF
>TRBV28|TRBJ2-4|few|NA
TGTGCCAGCAGTTCCCCAGACAGGGGTCGGGGGGACATTCAGTACTTC
CASSSPDRGRGDIQYF
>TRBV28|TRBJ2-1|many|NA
TGTGCCAGCAGTTTAACAGGATACTCCTACAATGAGCAGTTCTTC
CASSLTGYSYNEQFF
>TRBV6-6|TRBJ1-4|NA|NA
TGTGCCAGCAGTTGGGGGGCGGAGGGCGAAAAACTGTTTTTT
CASSWGAEGEKLFF
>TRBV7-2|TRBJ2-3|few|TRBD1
TGTGCCAGCAGCCAGGGGGCGAGGGGGAACACAGATACGCAGTATTTT
CASSQGARGNTDTQYF